Presented here are 25 T cell receptor beta chains from one specimen sequenced in a study of blood T cell repertoires in COVID-19. The method was immunoSEQ multiplex PCR; TCRdb's version includes in-frame clones alone and lacks a portion of them. This table has about 59,000 clones, over 75% appearing once. Sequencing input: peripheral blood. The source of these receptors is a woman aged 80 or over with acute or convalescent COVID-19.

CDR3 DNA sequence: TGCGCCAGCAGCTTGGTAGGGGCTAGCACAGATACGCAGTATTTT. Amino acids: CASSLVGASTDTQYF. The chain employs TRBV5-1 and TRBJ2-3; TRBD1 is a possible D gene (5 bases). The length of the CDR3 is 15 residues. Trimming removed 0 bases from V and 0 bases from J, with 8 bases in between. CDR1 is SGHRS and CDR2 is YFSETQ in the germline V gene.

V and J are TRBV19 and TRBJ2-5; 8 bases line up with TRBD1. The J segment lost 5 bases and the V segment lost 6 bases, leaving 26 bases of the junction unmatched. The CDR3 has 20 amino acids. Germline CDR1 LNHDA, CDR2 SQIVND (reference sequence). CDR3 in amino acids: CASRPSSDRVGRAGVETQYF. CDR3 nucleotide sequence: TGTGCCAGTAGACCATCCTCGGACAGGGTGGGCCGAGCCGGGGTGGAGACCCAGTACTTC.

The rearrangement links TRBV13 to TRBJ1-1; possible D gene TRBD1, 5 bases. V lost 3 bases to trimming and J lost 4 bases, with 9 bases between them. Germline lookup yields CDR1 PRHDT and CDR2 FYEKMQ (reference sequence). CDR3 size: 13 residues. The CDR3 nucleotides are TGTGCCAGCAGCTTCGCGGGGGGCACTGAAGCTTTCTTT. Its protein product is CASSFAGGTEAFF.

The chain couples TRBV28 to TRBJ2-7, with D maybe TRBD2 (6 bases). Trimming shortened V by 7 bases and J by 2 bases, and 18 bases separated the two germline ends. Germline V gene sequence: CDR1 MDHEN, CDR2 SYDVKM. CDR3 length: 15 residues. In DNA form, the CDR3 reads TGTGCCAGCACCCTCCGGGCTAGCGAGGCCTACGAGCAGTACTTC. Residues: CASTLRASEAYEQYF.

The chain has TRBV7-7 and TRBJ2-1; 12 nucleotides align to TRBD2. CDR1 and CDR2 (germline): SSHAT, FNYEAQ (reference sequence). V trimming: 5 bases; J trimming: 10 bases; junction bases outside the gene matches: 18. The CDR3 is 18 residues long. DNA of the CDR3: TGTGCCAGCAGCCAGTCTTTGCCCGGGACTAGCGGGTCAGGGGAGCAGTTCTTC. Protein product: CASSQSLPGTSGSGEQFF.

The CDR3 DNA is TGTGCCAGCAGTTTATCCGGGACAGGGCTAAGCGAGCAGTACTTC. It encodes CASSLSGTGLSEQYF. The chain combines TRBV28 with TRBJ2-7; 9 bases are a match to TRBD1. From germline, CDR1 is MDHEN and CDR2 SYDVKM. The CDR3 contains 15 residues. V lost 1 base, J lost 6 bases, and 7 bases stayed unmatched.

The chain combines TRBV7-2 with TRBJ2-3, with D perhaps TRBD1 (6 bases). This CDR3 contains 15 residues. The V end lost 5 bases, the J end lost 1 base, and 13 bases lay between the germline ends. Germline values: CDR1 SGHTA, CDR2 FQGNSA. The CDR3 DNA reads as TGTGCCAGCAGCCCCGGACAGATACGCACAGATACGCAGTATTTT. Translation: CASSPGQIRTDTQYF.

By share of the sample, this clone is medium-sized (0.01 to 0.1%). This chain joins TRBV4-3 and TRBJ1-2, with D tentatively TRBD1 (6 bases). With 0 bases removed from V and 2 bases from J, the gap between germline ends came to 16 bases. The CDR3 covers 17 residues. Germline loops: CDR1 LGHNA, CDR2 YSLEER. CDR3 residues: CASSQDWLAGDNYGYTF. The CDR3, as DNA: TGCGCCAGCAGCCAAGATTGGTTGGCAGGGGACAACTATGGCTACACCTTC.

A few counts support this clone. V is TRBV6-5 and J is TRBJ1-4; D is ambiguous. Per germline, CDR1 MNHEY and CDR2 SVGAGI. The CDR3 loop spans 13 amino acids. Trimming pared 7 bases from V and 3 bases from J, leaving 9 bases between. The CDR3 DNA reads TGTGCCAGCAAGGCGGGCCCTAATGAAAAACTGTTTTTT. It yields the protein CASKAGPNEKLFF.

This chain connects TRBV27 to TRBJ1-1, with 7 bases that match TRBD1. Per germline, CDR1 MNHEY and CDR2 SMNVEV (reference sequence). CDR3 length equals 15 residues. V shed 0 bases and J 1 base; nucleotides not matched to a gene: 2. The CDR3 sequence: CASSLSTGSNTEAFF. CDR3 bases: TGTGCCAGCAGTTTATCGACAGGGTCGAACACTGAAGCTTTCTTT.

The chain recombines TRBV3-1 (or the pseudogene TRBV3-2) with TRBJ2-2; the D gene is possibly TRBD2 (6 bases). This CDR3 comprises 15 residues. From germline, CDR1 is LGHDT and CDR2 YNNKEL (reference sequence). V was trimmed by 3 bases and J by 3 bases, leaving 11 bases between them. The CDR3 protein is CASSHGGLYTGELFF. As DNA, the CDR3 is TGTGCCAGCAGCCACGGGGGACTTTACACCGGGGAGCTGTTTTTT.

V and J are TRBV18 and TRBJ2-3; tentative D call: TRBD2 (5 bases). The CDR3 runs to 18 residues. Trimming pared 3 bases from V and 0 bases from J, leaving 19 bases between. CDR1 is KGHSH and CDR2 is LQKENI in the germline V gene. DNA for the CDR3: TGTGCCAGCTCACCGAGAGGGTTAAGGACTTCTAGCACAGATACGCAGTATTTT. Amino acids: CASSPRGLRTSSTDTQYF.

This clone was found once. V usage is TRBV19 and J usage is TRBJ2-1; D might be TRBD2 (7 bases). CDR1 and CDR2 from the germline V gene are LNHDA and SQIVND (reference sequence). The CDR3 is made up of 13 amino acids. V was pared by 8 bases and J by 6 bases, with 14 bases between. The CDR3 is CASFWRGGNEQFF. The CDR3 DNA reads as TGTGCCAGTTTTTGGAGGGGGGGCAATGAGCAGTTCTTC.

The chain links TRBV11-2 to TRBJ2-7; 10 positions agree with TRBD1. The CDR3 has 16 amino acids. The germline CDR1 and CDR2 sequences are SGHAT and FQNNGV. V lost 3 bases to trimming and J lost 2 bases; unmatched junction nucleotides: 7. The CDR3 spells CASSFTGTGVPYEQYF. CDR3 coding DNA: TGTGCCAGCAGCTTTACCGGGACAGGGGTCCCCTACGAGCAGTACTTC. Filled out from reference TRBV11-2 and TRBJ2-7, the complete variable domain reads EAGVAQSPRYKIIEKRQSVAFWCNPISGHATLYWYQQILGQGPKLLIQFQNNGVVDDSQLPKDRFSAERLKGVDSTLKIQPAKLEDSAVYLCASSFTGTGVPYEQYFGPGTRLTVT.

The gene calls are TRBV9 and TRBJ2-7, with a tentative D call TRBD2 (6 bases). CDR3 length: 14 amino acids. Trimming removed 0 bases from V and 7 bases from J, with 14 bases in between. Germline lookup yields CDR1 SGDLS and CDR2 YYNGEE. DNA for the CDR3: TGTGCCAGCAGCGTAGCGGCAGGGAGGAATGAGCAGTACTTC. Protein: CASSVAAGRNEQYF.

This clone was seen a few times. The chain combines TRBV6-2 or TRBV6-3 with TRBJ1-1; 9 bases align to TRBD1. Germline V gene data show CDR1 as MNHEY and CDR2 as SVGEGT. The CDR3 loop spans 14 amino acids. V lost 4 bases to trimming and J lost 4 bases; unmatched junction nucleotides: 4. CDR3 amino acids: CASSLGQGPTEAFF. For the CDR3, the DNA is TGTGCCAGCAGTTTGGGACAGGGTCCCACTGAAGCTTTCTTT.

This clone was recorded once. This chain joins TRBV5-4 and TRBJ2-7; 10 bases line up with TRBD2. Germline CDR1 and CDR2: SGHNT and YYREEE (reference sequence). Trimming at V came to 3 bases and at J to 0 bases, leaving 6 bases not matched to a gene. This CDR3 contains 16 residues. CDR3 in DNA: TGTGCCAGCAGCTCGAATAGCGGGAGGAGCTCCTACGAGCAGTACTTC. It is translated as CASSSNSGRSSYEQYF.

This clone was detected a few times. J is TRBJ2-4 and V is TRBV11-2, with 7 positions matching TRBD2. Trimming took 0 bases from V and 15 from J; bases not matched to a gene: 11. The CDR3 is made up of 14 amino acids. Per the germline V gene, CDR1 is SGHAT and CDR2 is FQNNGV. Here the CDR3 reads CASSLERRAGVMYF. The CDR3 coding sequence is TGTGCCAGCAGCTTAGAAAGAAGGGCGGGAGTCATGTACTTC.

The V call is TRBV30, the J call TRBJ2-1, with TRBD2 matching over 8 bases. CDR1 GTSNPN and CDR2 SVGIG come from the germline V gene (reference sequence). This CDR3 spans 13 amino acids. V shed 8 bases, J shed 2 bases, and the junction held 5 bases outside the gene matches. CDR3 protein: CARPGGAYNEQFF. The DNA for the CDR3 is TGTGCCCGTCCCGGGGGGGCCTACAATGAGCAGTTCTTC. Full variable domain (rest looked up from reference TRBV30 and TRBJ2-1): SQTIHQWPATLVQPVGSPLSLECTVEGTSNPNLYWYRQAAGRGLQLLFYSVGIGQISSEVPQNLSASRPQDRQFILSSKKLLLSDSGFYLCARPGGAYNEQFFGPGTRLTVL.

The chain carries TRBV7-2 and TRBJ2-5; weak D call: TRBD2 (6 bases). The V gene's germline CDR1 is SGHTA and CDR2 FQGNSA. The CDR3 covers 15 residues. The germline V and J ends were trimmed by 5 bases and 5 bases, with 18 bases remaining between them. In DNA form, the CDR3 reads TGTGCCAGCAGCCCGTCCGGAGGGCAACTCGAGACCCAGTACTTC. Its translation: CASSPSGGQLETQYF.

The genes are TRBV18 and TRBJ1-1; D possibly corresponds to TRBD1 (6 bases). V dropped 4 bases and J dropped 7 bases, with 13 bases sitting between them. CDR1 KGHSH and CDR2 LQKENI come from the germline V gene. The CDR3 runs 13 residues. The CDR3 here is CASSQGRGNEAFF. As DNA, the CDR3 is TGTGCCAGCTCACAGGGCAGGGGAAATGAAGCTTTCTTT.

The genes are TRBV12-3 or TRBV12-4 and TRBJ1-2; TRBD1 aligns across 7 bases. CDR3 length: 12 residues. V trimming: 7 bases; J trimming: 7 bases; junction bases outside the gene matches: 6. CDR3 sequence (DNA): TGTGCCAGCACCTCGACAGGGCTTGGCTACACCTTC. Amino acid sequence: CASTSTGLGYTF.

This clone is a singleton in its sample. The genes are TRBV19 and TRBJ2-1; the match to TRBD1 covers 8 bases. This CDR3 spans 15 amino acids. Germline trimming cut 5 bases from V and 3 bases from J; bases unmatched to any gene: 6. The germline V gene has CDR1 LNHDA and CDR2 SQIVND (reference sequence). For the CDR3, the DNA is TGTGCCAGTAGTGACCGGACAGGGAACTACAATGAGCAGTTCTTC. This sequence encodes CASSDRTGNYNEQFF.

The genes are TRBV5-1 and TRBJ2-5, with TRBD2 as a possible D gene (5 bases). Trimming left V 1 base short and J 3 bases short, with 7 bases between. The CDR3 has 13 amino acids. The germline CDR1 and CDR2 sequences are SGHRS and YFSETQ. The CDR3 nucleotides are TGCGCCAGCAGCTTGTTGGGAGAAGAGACCCAGTACTTC. It encodes CASSLLGEETQYF.

The rearrangement uses TRBV6-5 and TRBJ1-4; a possible D gene is TRBD1 (6 bases). This CDR3 has 15 amino acids. The germline CDR1 and CDR2 sequences are MNHEY and SVGAGI. Trimming left V 4 bases short and J 0 bases short, with 9 bases between. The CDR3 coding sequence is TGTGCCAGCAGTTGGACAGCCGCAACTAATGAAAAACTGTTTTTT. It is translated as CASSWTAATNEKLFF.